This TCR beta chain is from a study of breast tumors, draining lymph nodes, adjacent tissues. TCRdb ran MiXCR on the multiplex PCR reads and lists one entry per CDR3 protein. The sample has about 230,000 distinct CDR3 sequences; roughly 32% are singletons. CDR1 LGHDT and CDR2 YNNKEL come from the germline V gene (reference sequence). Trimming removed 3 bases at V and 1 base at J, with 22 bases between. CDR3 length: 20 residues. This clonotype was counted at least ten times. The lymph nodes were axillary draining lymph nodes from breast cancer patients. The V and J genes are TRBV3-1 and TRBJ2-6, with TRBD1 as a possible D gene (6 bases). What was sequenced was axillary lymph node tissue. The clonotype was recovered from a female donor with breast cancer. Some clones in this sample may be carry-over from other donors' samples. In DNA, the CDR3 is TGTGCCAGCAGCCAGTTTAAAGGTACAGGGAGTTCTTCTGGGGCCAACGTCCTGACTTTC. Protein product: CASSQFKGTGSSSGANVLTF.